These T cell receptor beta chains were read from a single sample in a study of beta chain features in type 1 diabetes. Here immunoSEQ multiplex PCR was the method, and the copy in TCRdb shows in-frame clones only, minus some. Of around 400,000 clones in the sample, 10% to 15% were seen once. Sequenced material: naive CD4+ T cells from blood. All receptors come from a man aged 18 to 35 in good health. Both conserved end residues are part of each CDR3. D genes are given only for firm matches. A clone size is listed for some rows: how often the clone was seen (once, few, many), or a class if it is expanded.

j_gene | v_gene | d_gene | abundance | CDR3nt | CDR3aa
TRBJ2-7 | TRBV28 | . | few | TGTGCCAGCAGTTTCCACTACGAGCAGTACTTC | CASSFHYEQYF
TRBJ1-5 | TRBV7-3 | . | many | TGTGCCAGCAGCTCGACAGTAGGACAGCCCCAGCATTTT | CASSSTVGQPQHF
TRBJ1-1 | TRBV15 | . | . | TGTGCCACCAGCAGAGCGGAGCCAGGGGAAGCTTTCTTT | CATSRAEPGEAFF
TRBJ1-2 | TRBV4-2 | TRBD1 | . | TGTGCCAGCAGCCAAGTGGGACAGGGGGACTATGGCTACACCTTC | CASSQVGQGDYGYTF
TRBJ2-2 | TRBV6-1 | TRBD1 | few | TGTGCCAGCAGTGATTGGGCAGGGGGCGCGGCGGGGGAGCTGTTTTTT | CASSDWAGGAAGELFF
TRBJ1-4 | TRBV13 | . | few | TGTGCCAGCAGCTACCGACGACGGGAAGGGCTAAGTGAAAAACTGTTTTTT | CASSYRRREGLSEKLFF
TRBJ2-1 | TRBV9 | . | few | TGTGCCAGCAGCGTAGCCTCTTACAATGAGCAGTTCTTC | CASSVASYNEQFF
TRBJ2-1 | TRBV9 | TRBD1 | few | TGTGCCAGCAGCGGACAGGGGAGCTCCTACAATGAGCAGTTCTTC | CASSGQGSSYNEQFF
TRBJ2-7 | TRBV4-3 | . | . | TGCGCCAGCAGCCAAGGCAGGGCCTCCTACGAGCAGTACTTC | CASSQGRASYEQYF
TRBJ1-1 | TRBV29-1 | . | few | TGCAGCGTTGAAGTTGGAGCAGGGGCAAAGAACACTGAAGCTTTCTTT | CSVEVGAGAKNTEAFF
TRBJ1-5 | TRBV4-2 | TRBD1 | . | TGTGCCAGCAGCCAAACAGGGGGCGGTCAGCCCCAGCATTTT | CASSQTGGGQPQHF
TRBJ2-1 | TRBV5-4 | TRBD2 | few | TGTGCCAGCAGCCCGGGAGTAGCGGGGGGGGGCTCCTACAATGAGCAGTTCTTC | CASSPGVAGGGSYNEQFF
TRBJ1-6 | TRBV12-5 | . | . | TGTGCTAGTGGTTTGACAGAAAATTCACCCCTCCACTTT | CASGLTENSPLHF
TRBJ1-2 | TRBV20-1 | . | . | TGCAGTACATGGAGATGGGGCTACACCTTC | CSTWRWGYTF
TRBJ2-4 | TRBV9 | TRBD1 | . | TGTGCCAGCAGCGTAGGGGTCGGACAGGGTGGCAACATTCAGTACTTC | CASSVGVGQGGNIQYF
TRBJ1-1 | TRBV9 | . | . | TGTGCCAGCAGCGTAGATGGTACAGATTTATTGGGAGCCCGATCCTTT | CASSVDGTDLLGARSF
TRBJ2-7 | TRBV19 | . | . | TGTGCCAGTAGCGAGTTTGGCTACGAGCAGTACTTC | CASSEFGYEQYF
TRBJ1-2 | TRBV7-2 | . | few | TGTGCCAGCAGCTCCCAGCAGGGGCTTTCCTATGGCTACACCTTC | CASSSQQGLSYGYTF
TRBJ2-2 | TRBV9 | TRBD2 | few | TGTGCCAGCAGCGTTTTTAGCGGGTTGACCCTATCCGGGGAGCTGTTTTTT | CASSVFSGLTLSGELFF
TRBJ2-3 | TRBV2 | . | . | TGTGCCAGCAGCTCGACTAGTCCTAGCACAGATACGCAGTATTTT | CASSSTSPSTDTQYF
TRBJ2-5 | TRBV15 | . | . | TGTGCCACCAGCCGAAGAACGGGTGTAGAGACCCAGTACTTC | CATSRRTGVETQYF
TRBJ2-7 | TRBV4-2 | TRBD1 | . | TGTGCCAGCAGAGCATTGGGGGACAGGGGCTACGAGCAGTACTTC | CASRALGDRGYEQYF
TRBJ2-7 | TRBV7-9 | . | few | TGTGCCAGCAGCTTAGGACAGGTCCTAACCTACGAGCAGTACTTC | CASSLGQVLTYEQYF
TRBJ2-2 | TRBV30 | . | . | TGTGCCTGGAACGCGGTTAACACCGGGGAGCTGTTTTTT | CAWNAVNTGELFF
TRBJ2-7 | TRBV4-3 | TRBD1 | few | TGCGCCAGCAGCCAGTTGACAGGGAGCCCCTACGAGCAGTACTTC | CASSQLTGSPYEQYF
TRBJ1-2 | TRBV7-3 | . | . | TGTGCCAGCAGCCAGGGCAGATTCTATGGCTACACCTTC | CASSQGRFYGYTF
TRBJ2-1 | TRBV27 | TRBD2 | . | TGTGCCAGCAGTCGTACTAGCGGGAGGTACAATGAGCAGTTCTTC | CASSRTSGRYNEQFF
TRBJ2-2 | TRBV7-9 | . | few | TGTGCCAGTATCCCCGGGAACACCGGGGAGCTGTTTTTT | CASIPGNTGELFF
TRBJ1-2 | TRBV5-8 | TRBD1 | few | TGTGCCAGCAGCTTGGTTCGGGACAGCGCGTATAACTATGGCTACACCTTC | CASSLVRDSAYNYGYTF
TRBJ1-4 | TRBV9 | . | . | TGTGCCAGCAGCCCCGGGGTTACCGGGTGGATGTACGAAAAACTGTTTTTT | CASSPGVTGWMYEKLFF
TRBJ2-7 | TRBV29-1 | . | few | TGCAGCGTTCTTTGGAGGGCCGATGGCAACGAGCAGTACTTC | CSVLWRADGNEQYF
TRBJ2-1 | TRBV18 | TRBD1 | . | TGTGCCAGCTCACCTGCGACAGGGGTCACCAATGAGCAGTTCTTC | CASSPATGVTNEQFF
TRBJ1-4 | TRBV29-1 | . | . | TGCAGCGTTGGGTGGGGAGTCCCCAATGAAAAACTGTTTTTT | CSVGWGVPNEKLFF
TRBJ1-1 | TRBV29-1 | . | . | TGCAGCGTTCCCCCCCTAGAGGGCAGCCAGGGGCCGAGTCCGAACACTGAAGCTTTCTTT | CSVPPLEGSQGPSPNTEAFF
TRBJ1-3 | TRBV7-6 | . | few | TGTGCCAGCAGCCAGGGGAACACCATATATTTT | CASSQGNTIYF
TRBJ2-5 | TRBV28 | TRBD1 | few | TGTGCCAGCAGTTTAGGGACAGGGGATGAGACCCAGTACTTC | CASSLGTGDETQYF
TRBJ1-5 | TRBV10-3 | TRBD1 | few | TGTGCCACCACGGACAGGGATCTTAGCAATCAGCCCCAGCATTTT | CATTDRDLSNQPQHF
TRBJ2-6 | TRBV28 | TRBD1 | . | TGTGCCAGCAGTACTGGCCAGGGGGCCATCTCTGGGGCCAACGTCCTGACTTTC | CASSTGQGAISGANVLTF
TRBJ2-7 | TRBV9 | TRBD1 | few | TGTGCCAGCAGCGGGACAGGGGGGACCTACGAGCAGTACTTC | CASSGTGGTYEQYF
TRBJ2-2 | TRBV4-3 | . | . | TGCGCCAGCAGCCAAGACCAGGGGTACACCGGGGAGCTGTTTTTT | CASSQDQGYTGELFF
TRBJ2-1 | TRBV7-2 | TRBD2 | . | TGTGCCAGCAGCCAAGTGGGGGGGGATGAGCAGTTCTTC | CASSQVGGDEQFF
TRBJ2-1 | TRBV30 | TRBD2 | few | TGTGCCTGGAGTGCCGGGACTAGCGCCGAGCAGTTCTTC | CAWSAGTSAEQFF
TRBJ1-2 | TRBV7-9 | TRBD1 | few | TGTGCCAGCAGCTTAGTGGGACAGCTGAATGGCTACACCTTC | CASSLVGQLNGYTF
TRBJ2-7 | TRBV7-2 | . | . | TGTGCCAGCAGCCCTAGACAGTTCTACGAGCAGTACTTC | CASSPRQFYEQYF
TRBJ2-7 | TRBV10-3 | TRBD2 | . | TGTGCCATCACTACTAGCGGGGATTCCTACGAGCAGTACTTC | CAITTSGDSYEQYF
TRBJ1-1 | TRBV15 | TRBD1 | once | TGTGCCACCAGCACCCGGACAGGGAACACTGAAGCTTTCTTT | CATSTRTGNTEAFF
TRBJ2-3 | TRBV11-2 | . | few | TGTGCCAGCAGCTTAGATAACTTTGGCGGGACCAGTTATACGCAGTATTTT | CASSLDNFGGTSYTQYF
TRBJ2-7 | TRBV7-2 | TRBD1 | . | TGTGCCAGCAGCTTATCCGGGACAGGGTTTAACGAGCAGTACTTC | CASSLSGTGFNEQYF
TRBJ2-5 | TRBV5-1 | TRBD1 | . | TGCGCCAGCAGCTTTCGACAGGGGGGAGGTGAGACCCAGTACTTC | CASSFRQGGGETQYF